Below are 16 T cell receptor beta chains sequenced from a single sample in a study of CD8 T cells in ankylosing spondylitis. What these receptors recognize is not known. Study outcomes and limitations: Blood of patients with ankylosing spondylitis appeared to be characterized by a TCR beta motif of 8 or 9 highly homologous variants.

A single record per CDR3 protein comes from TCRdb applying MiXCR to the 5' RACE reads. This sample has around 490,000 distinct CDR3 sequences, with approximately 5% found just once. Sequenced sample: blood, either unsorted or a sorted T cell fraction (not recorded which). Source of these receptors: a male donor with ankylosing spondylitis.

The table lists this clonotype with many counts. The V call is TRBV7-8, the J call TRBJ1-2; D is unclear. V lost 5 bases and J lost 2, with 9 bases in between. Germline V gives CDR1 SGHVS, CDR2 FQNEAQ. The CDR3 runs to 13 residues. The CDR3 nucleotides read TGTGCCAGCAGCCCCAACAGCAACTATGGCTACACCTTC. As protein: CASSPNSNYGYTF. The whole variable domain, filled in from reference TRBV7-8 and TRBJ1-2, reads GAGVSQSPRYKVAKRGQDVALRCDPISGHVSLFWYQQALGQGPEFLTYFQNEAQLDKSGLPSDRFFAERPEGSVSTLKIQRTQQEDSAVYLCASSPNSNYGYTFGSGTRLTVV.

This clonotype was recorded many times. The chain carries TRBV10-2 and TRBJ2-5; D gene ambiguous. Germline V gene lookup returns CDR1 WSHSY and CDR2 SAAADI. The V end lost 0 bases, the J end lost 5 bases, and 10 bases lay between the germline ends. This CDR3 has 14 amino acids. The CDR3 here is CASSESGRFETQYF. The DNA for the CDR3 is TGCGCCAGCAGTGAGTCCGGGCGATTTGAGACCCAGTACTTC.

This clonotype was seen at least ten times. The chain employs TRBV6-6 and TRBJ1-1; TRBD1 is a possible D gene (6 bases). V lost 11 bases and J 8 bases, leaving 9 bases between the germline ends. The CDR3 has 9 residues. The germline V gene has CDR1 MNHNY and CDR2 SVGAGI (reference sequence). CDR3 DNA: TGTGCCCTCGGACAGGAAGCTTTCTTT. It translates to CALGQEAFF.

A few counts support this clonotype. V usage is TRBV5-1 and J usage is TRBJ1-1; TRBD1 is a possible D gene (6 bases). The CDR3 totals 13 residues. Germline values: CDR1 SGHRS, CDR2 YFSETQ. Trimming took off 4 bases at V and 10 bases at J, with 17 bases between the two ends. The CDR3 is CASSALGGDRAFF. CDR3 in DNA: TGCGCCAGCAGCGCCCTCGGGGGCGACAGAGCTTTCTTT. Combining the CDR3 with reference TRBV5-1 and TRBJ1-1 gives the whole variable domain KAGVTQTPRYLIKTRGQQVTLSCSPISGHRSVSWYQQTPGQGLQFLFEYFSETQRNKGNFPGRFSGRQFSNSRSEMNVSTLELGDSALYLCASSALGGDRAFFGQGTRLTVV.

This clonotype showed up many times. This chain joins TRBV7-9 and TRBJ2-3, with D perhaps given as TRBD1 or TRBD2 (5 bases each). Germline V gene lookup returns CDR1 SEHNR and CDR2 FQNEAQ (reference sequence). There are 16 residues in the CDR3. Between the trimmed V and J ends, which lost 1 base and 2 bases, there was a span of 13 bases. For the CDR3, the DNA is TGTGCCAGCAGCTTAGTCGGCCAGGGAGCCACAGATACGCAGTATTTT. It translates to CASSLVGQGATDTQYF.

There are many counts of this clonotype. The V and J genes are TRBV7-6 and TRBJ1-5; 8 bases are shared with TRBD1. After removal of 5 bases from V and 0 bases from J, the junction contained 6 bases not matched to a gene. This CDR3 is built from 16 residues. CDR1 is SGHVS and CDR2 is FNYEAQ in the germline V gene. This chain's CDR3 is CASSRLTGDSNQPQHF. The CDR3 DNA reads as TGTGCCAGCAGCCGCTTGACAGGGGATAGCAATCAGCCCCAGCATTTT.

This clonotype was found many times. The rearrangement uses TRBV7-2 and TRBJ2-1; TRBD1 matches at 7 bases. The V segment lost 3 bases and the J segment 7 bases; nucleotides outside the gene matches: 6. CDR1 is SGHTA and CDR2 is FQGNSA in the germline V gene. This CDR3 comprises 14 residues. CDR3 sequence reads: CASSLVTGKNEQFF. The CDR3 bases are TGTGCCAGCAGCTTGGTGACAGGGAAGAATGAGCAGTTCTTC.

This chain connects TRBV6-6 to TRBJ2-5; D unresolved. Deletions cut 2 bases from V and 2 bases from J, with 6 bases between. Germline V CDR1 and CDR2: MNHNY, SVGAGI (reference sequence). The length of the CDR3 is 13 residues. The CDR3 protein is CASSYQRQETQYF. The CDR3 nucleotides are TGTGCCAGCAGTTACCAGCGTCAAGAGACCCAGTACTTC.

This clonotype occurred many times. V gene TRBV24-1 combines with J gene TRBJ2-1, with 10 bases identical to TRBD2. Trimming removed 1 base from V and 5 bases from J; junction bases left unmatched: 4. This CDR3 has 16 amino acids. Germline CDR1 KGHDR, CDR2 SFDVKD. CDR3 in DNA: TGTGCCACCAGTGATTTACAGCGGGGGGGGAACAATGAGCAGTTCTTC. Amino acids: CATSDLQRGGNNEQFF.

This clonotype was recorded at least ten times. The chain joins TRBV28 to TRBJ2-2, with 14 bases lining up with TRBD2. The ends lost 10 bases at V and 0 bases at J; junction bases unmatched: 16. The CDR3 contains 20 residues. CDR1 is MDHEN, CDR2 SYDVKM, per germline. CDR3 residues: CATSSPGTSGSSSNTGELFF. CDR3 coding DNA: TGTGCCACCTCAAGCCCCGGGACTAGCGGGAGTAGCTCGAACACCGGGGAGCTGTTTTTT. The full variable domain, with the rest looked up from reference TRBV28 and TRBJ2-2, is DVKVTQSSRYLVKRTGEKVFLECVQDMDHENMFWYRQDPGLGLRLIYFSYDVKMKEKGDIPEGYSVSREKKERFSLILESASTNQTSMYLCATSSPGTSGSSSNTGELFFGEGSRLTVL.

This clonotype was seen many times. The V call is TRBV12-3 or TRBV12-4, the J call TRBJ2-5; D is perhaps TRBD1 (6 bases). The CDR3 loop spans 16 amino acids. V was shortened by 5 bases and J by 4 bases, with 20 bases between the two germline ends. The CDR3 region has the DNA TGTGCCAGCAGTCTATACCCAGGGGCGGATGGAGAGACCCAGTACTTC. It is translated as CASSLYPGADGETQYF.

This clonotype showed up many times. V and J are TRBV28 and TRBJ2-1, with D perhaps matching TRBD1 (6 bases). The CDR3 has 15 amino acids. Trimming removed 7 bases from V and 4 bases from J, with 17 bases in between. Germline values: CDR1 MDHEN, CDR2 SYDVKM. The CDR3 spells CASIPGTGYYNEQFF. Written as DNA, the CDR3 is TGTGCCAGCATCCCTGGCACAGGGTATTACAATGAGCAGTTCTTC.

This clonotype was recorded many times. The V and J genes are TRBV20-1 and TRBJ2-3; no firm D call. CDR3 length: 15 amino acids. Looked up from germline, CDR1 is DFQATT and CDR2 is SNEGSKA (reference sequence). The V end was cut by 1 base, the J end by 4 bases, with 15 bases between. In DNA, the CDR3 is TGCAGTGCTAGAGGGACCCTAAACGGCCCAGATACGCAGTATTTT. It encodes CSARGTLNGPDTQYF.

This clonotype was counted a few times. V usage is TRBV11-2 and J usage is TRBJ1-2; D gene unclear. The V end was cut by 6 bases, the J end by 5 bases, with 19 bases between. Germline values: CDR1 SGHAT, CDR2 FQNNGV. The CDR3 covers 15 residues. CDR3 sequence (DNA): TGTGCCAGCAGTCCAATGCCGGCACCTCTTTATGGCTACACCTTC. Encoded protein: CASSPMPAPLYGYTF. Full variable domain (missing parts from reference TRBV11-2 and TRBJ1-2): EAGVAQSPRYKIIEKRQSVAFWCNPISGHATLYWYQQILGQGPKLLIQFQNNGVVDDSQLPKDRFSAERLKGVDSTLKIQPAKLEDSAVYLCASSPMPAPLYGYTFGSGTRLTVV.

The table lists this clonotype with many counts. The CDR3 DNA follows: TGTGCCAGCAGTCTGACAGGGCTGACCTACGAGCAGTACTTC. It is translated as CASSLTGLTYEQYF. The chain is built from TRBV28 and TRBJ2-7, with 7 bases identical to TRBD1. J was trimmed by 2 bases and V by 5 bases; bases with no gene match: 6. Germline V lookup: CDR1 MDHEN, CDR2 SYDVKM. This CDR3 has 14 residues.

This clonotype was found many times. CDR3 region: CASSDGQNTEAFF. The DNA for the CDR3 is TGTGCCAGCAGTGACGGGCAAAACACTGAAGCTTTCTTT. The chain links TRBV6-4 to TRBJ1-1; D is undetermined. The CDR3 sequence is 13 residues long. Trimming cost V 2 bases and J 2 bases, with 6 bases left between them. Germline CDR1 reads MRHNA; CDR2 reads SNTAGT.